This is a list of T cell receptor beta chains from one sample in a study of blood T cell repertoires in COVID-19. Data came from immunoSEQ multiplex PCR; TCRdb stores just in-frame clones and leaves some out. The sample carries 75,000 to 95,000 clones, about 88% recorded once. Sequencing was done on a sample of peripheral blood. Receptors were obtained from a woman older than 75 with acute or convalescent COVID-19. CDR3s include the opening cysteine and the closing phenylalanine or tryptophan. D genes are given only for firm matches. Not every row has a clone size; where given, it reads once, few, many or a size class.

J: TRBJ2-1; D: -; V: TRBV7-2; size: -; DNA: TGTGCCAGCAGCTTAGAGGTTCAGCGACGGGAGCAGTTCTTC; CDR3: CASSLEVQRREQFF
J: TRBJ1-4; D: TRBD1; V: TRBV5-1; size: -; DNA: TGCGCCAGCAGCTTGCTGACAGGGGCAAGTGAAAAACTGTTTTTT; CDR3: CASSLLTGASEKLFF
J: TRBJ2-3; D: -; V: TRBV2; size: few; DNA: TGTGCCAGCAGTGTCGGGACACCACTTACGCAGTATTTT; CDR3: CASSVGTPLTQYF
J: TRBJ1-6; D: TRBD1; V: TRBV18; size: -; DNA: TGTGCCAGCTCGACCGACAGGGGGTATTCACCCCTCCACTTT; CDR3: CASSTDRGYSPLHF
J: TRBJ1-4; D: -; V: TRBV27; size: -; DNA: TGTGCCAGCAGTTTGTCCAGGACTTTTAATGAAAAACTGTTTTTT; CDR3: CASSLSRTFNEKLFF
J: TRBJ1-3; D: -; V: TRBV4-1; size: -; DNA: TGCGCCAGCAGCCGAATAAGGGACATTCTCTCTGGAAACACCATATATTTT; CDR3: CASSRIRDILSGNTIYF
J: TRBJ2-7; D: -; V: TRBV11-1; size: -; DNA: TGTGCCAGCAGACACGACAGATACGAGCAGTACTTC; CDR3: CASRHDRYEQYF
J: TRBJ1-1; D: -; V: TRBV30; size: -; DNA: TGTGCCTGGAGTGTACTCGGTGGGGGCAGTGCTTTCTTT; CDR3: CAWSVLGGGSAFF
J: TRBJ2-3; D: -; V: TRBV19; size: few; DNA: TGTGCCAGTAGTACTCCGGGACTCCATACGCAGTATTTT; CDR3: CASSTPGLHTQYF
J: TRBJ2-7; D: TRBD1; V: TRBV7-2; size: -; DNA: TGTGCCAGCAGCTTAGAAGTTAAACCGGGACAGGGCTACGAGCAGTACTTC; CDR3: CASSLEVKPGQGYEQYF
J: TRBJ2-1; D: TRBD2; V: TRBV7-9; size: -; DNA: TGTGCCAGCAGCTTTGGGACTAGCGGATCCTACAATGAGCAGTTCTTC; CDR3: CASSFGTSGSYNEQFF
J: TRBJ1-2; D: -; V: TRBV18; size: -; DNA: TGTGCCAGCTCACTCGACGGGGGACGGCTCACCTATGGCTACACCTTC; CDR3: CASSLDGGRLTYGYTF
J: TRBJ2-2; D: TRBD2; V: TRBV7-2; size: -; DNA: TGTGCCAGCAGTCATCCTCTAGCGGGAGGGTCCGGGGAGCTGTTTTTT; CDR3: CASSHPLAGGSGELFF
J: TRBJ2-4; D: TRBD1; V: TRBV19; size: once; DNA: TGTGCCAGTAGTCCCGCAGGGACAGGAGCCAAAAACATTCAGTACTTC; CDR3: CASSPAGTGAKNIQYF
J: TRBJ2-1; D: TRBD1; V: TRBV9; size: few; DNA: TGTGCCAGCAGCCCCCGACAGGGGGGAGTAAATGAGCAGTTCTTC; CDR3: CASSPRQGGVNEQFF
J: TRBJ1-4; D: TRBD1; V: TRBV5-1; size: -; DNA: TGCGCCAGCAGCTCACAGGGGCTCGCTAATGAAAAACTGTTTTTT; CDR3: CASSSQGLANEKLFF
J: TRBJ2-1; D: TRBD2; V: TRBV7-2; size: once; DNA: TGTGCCAGCAGCTATTCCGGGACTAGCGGGGTTGGCTCCTACAATGAGCAGTTCTTC; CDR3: CASSYSGTSGVGSYNEQFF
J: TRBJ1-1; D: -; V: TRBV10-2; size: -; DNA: TGCGCCAGCACCGCACTGCAGGGGAGCACTGAAGCTTTCTTT; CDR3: CASTALQGSTEAFF
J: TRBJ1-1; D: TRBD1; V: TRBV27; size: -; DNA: TGTGCCAGCAGTCAAAGGGGGCGGACTGAAGCTTTCTTT; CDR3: CASSQRGRTEAFF
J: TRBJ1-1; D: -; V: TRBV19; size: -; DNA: TGTGCCAGTAGTATATCCAGGAACACTGAAGCTTTCTTT; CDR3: CASSISRNTEAFF
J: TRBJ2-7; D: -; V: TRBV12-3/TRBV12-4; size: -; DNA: TGTGCCAGCAGTACTAGAATCTCCTACGAGCAGTACTTC; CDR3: CASSTRISYEQYF
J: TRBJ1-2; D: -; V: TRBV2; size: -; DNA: TGTGCCAGCCTAGTGGATCAGAACCAGAAGGGCTACACCTTC; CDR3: CASLVDQNQKGYTF
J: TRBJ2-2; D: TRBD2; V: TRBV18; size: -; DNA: TGTGCCAGCTCACTACACATAGCGGGAAAAATGAACACCGGGGAGCTGTTTTTT; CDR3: CASSLHIAGKMNTGELFF
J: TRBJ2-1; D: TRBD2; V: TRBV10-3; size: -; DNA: TGTGCCATCAGTATACTAGCGGGAGTTTACAATGAGCAGTTCTTC; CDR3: CAISILAGVYNEQFF